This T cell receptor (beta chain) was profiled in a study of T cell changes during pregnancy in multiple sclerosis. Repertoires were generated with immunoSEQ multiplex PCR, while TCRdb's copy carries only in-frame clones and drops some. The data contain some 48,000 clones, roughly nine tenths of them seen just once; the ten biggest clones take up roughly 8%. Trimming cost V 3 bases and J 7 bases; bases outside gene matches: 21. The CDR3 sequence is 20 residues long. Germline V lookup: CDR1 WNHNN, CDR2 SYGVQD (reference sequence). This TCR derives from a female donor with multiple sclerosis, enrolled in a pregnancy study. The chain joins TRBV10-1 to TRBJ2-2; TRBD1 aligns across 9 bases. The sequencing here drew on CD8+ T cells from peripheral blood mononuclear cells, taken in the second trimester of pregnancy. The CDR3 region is CASSDARGTGTRGFFGELFF. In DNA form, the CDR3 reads TGCGCCAGCAGTGATGCCCGAGGGACAGGGACCCGGGGGTTTTTCGGGGAGCTGTTTTTT.